A selection of T cell receptor beta chains follows, all from one sample in a study of response to subunit inactivated influenza vaccine. TCRdb passed the RT-PCR reads through MiXCR, listing each CDR3 protein once. The sample contains hundreds of thousands of distinct CDR3 sequences, over 25% of which appear only once. Source: CD4+ T cells sorted from PBMCs, taken around 5 days after vaccination. These TCRs come from a man aged 50 to 60 who received an inactivated influenza vaccine. The CDR3 runs from the conserved cysteine through the conserved F or W.

j_gene: TRBJ2-5
v_gene: TRBV2
CDR3aa: CASSALLSWETQYF

j_gene: TRBJ1-5
v_gene: TRBV6-2/TRBV6-3
CDR3aa: CASTKTNRGPQPQHF

j_gene: TRBJ2-1
v_gene: TRBV11-2
CDR3aa: CASTMDGEQFF

j_gene: TRBJ2-1
v_gene: TRBV2
CDR3aa: CAISSGTSGRARSYNEQFF

j_gene: TRBJ2-3
v_gene: TRBV9
CDR3aa: CASSGTSLQYF

j_gene: TRBJ1-1
v_gene: TRBV5-1
CDR3aa: CASSFQSGNTEAFF

j_gene: TRBJ2-1
v_gene: TRBV5-1
CDR3aa: CASSLAANSYNEQFF

j_gene: TRBJ2-7
v_gene: TRBV10-3
CDR3aa: CAISESGQDSYEQYF

j_gene: TRBJ2-1
v_gene: TRBV6-5
CDR3aa: CASSYSKARPTAREQFF

j_gene: TRBJ1-1
v_gene: TRBV7-2
CDR3aa: CASSQNTEAFF

j_gene: TRBJ2-3
v_gene: TRBV3-1
CDR3aa: CASSQDPLLFTDTQYF

j_gene: TRBJ2-1
v_gene: TRBV20-1
CDR3aa: CSARYSGITNEQFF

j_gene: TRBJ1-6
v_gene: TRBV5-1
CDR3aa: CASSLRDRGEHSPLHF

j_gene: TRBJ2-1
v_gene: TRBV19
CDR3aa: CASSPEQGDEQFF

j_gene: TRBJ2-5
v_gene: TRBV29-1
CDR3aa: CSVRLAGIQYF

j_gene: TRBJ2-1
v_gene: TRBV10-3
CDR3aa: CAISGGAREIYNEQFF